Included here is one T cell receptor beta chain sequence, with context. The data originate from a study of blood T cell repertoires in COVID-19. The CDR3 loop spans 14 amino acids. Trimming removed 6 bases from V and 4 bases from J, with 12 bases in between. Germline V gene lookup returns CDR1 MDHEN and CDR2 SYDVKM. Method: immunoSEQ multiplex PCR; TCRdb's copy keeps in-frame clones and lacks some. The sample holds roughly 130,000 clones; about 70% are singletons and the top ten take roughly 13%. This receptor was identified in a man of 80 years or more with acute or convalescent COVID-19. Sequencing was carried out using peripheral blood. This sequence joins TRBV28 and TRBJ1-4; D gene uncertain. The CDR3 DNA reads TGTGCCAGCAGCTATCCACTCCGTAATGAAAAACTGTTTTTT. Its protein is CASSYPLRNEKLFF.